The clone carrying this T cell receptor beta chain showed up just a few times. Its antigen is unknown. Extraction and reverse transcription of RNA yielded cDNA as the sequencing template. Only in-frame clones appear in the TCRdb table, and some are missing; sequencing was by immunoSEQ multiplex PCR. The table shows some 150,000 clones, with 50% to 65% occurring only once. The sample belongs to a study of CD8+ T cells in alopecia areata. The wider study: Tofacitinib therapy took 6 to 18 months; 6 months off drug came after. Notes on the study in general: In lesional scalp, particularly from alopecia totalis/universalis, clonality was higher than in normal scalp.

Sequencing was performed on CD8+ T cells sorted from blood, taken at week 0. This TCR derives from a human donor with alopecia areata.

CDR3 protein: CASSPSPSSYNEQFF. Here the CDR3 DNA reads TGTGCCAGCAGTCCTTCCCCGAGCTCCTACAATGAGCAGTTCTTC. The genes are TRBV27 and TRBJ2-1, with D hard to call. Germline V gene lookup returns CDR1 MNHEY and CDR2 SMNVEV (reference sequence). The CDR3 contains 15 residues. V was trimmed by 5 bases and J by 0 bases, leaving 11 bases between them.